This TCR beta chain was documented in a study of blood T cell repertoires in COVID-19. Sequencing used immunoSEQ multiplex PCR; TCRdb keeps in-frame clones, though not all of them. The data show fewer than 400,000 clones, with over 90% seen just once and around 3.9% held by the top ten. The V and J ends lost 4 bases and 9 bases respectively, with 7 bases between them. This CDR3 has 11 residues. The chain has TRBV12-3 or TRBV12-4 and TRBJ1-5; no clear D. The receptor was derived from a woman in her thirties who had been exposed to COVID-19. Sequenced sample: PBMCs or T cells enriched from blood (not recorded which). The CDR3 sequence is CASSSIGPQHF. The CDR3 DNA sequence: TGTGCCAGCAGTTCTATCGGGCCCCAGCATTTT.